This T cell receptor beta chain is drawn from a study of PD-L1 blockade in urothelial cancer. Background on the study: Blood was subjected to analysis at 3 weeks (second dose) and 6 weeks following treatment start. Study results and caveats: Pretreatment blood TCR clonality under the median forecast improved survival.

Synthetic spike-ins, TCR analog templates, were added into each PCR. Here immunoSEQ multiplex PCR was the method, and the copy in TCRdb shows in-frame clones only, minus some. Of about 100,000 clones detected, around 90% appear once; the ten largest clones hold about 0.92%. The table lists this clone with a count of one. The target antigen is unknown. The sequencing here drew on PBMCs, taken around atezolizumab (anti-PD-L1) treatment. The receptor comes from an elderly woman with urothelial cancer.

The CDR3 sequence is CASTGTERHNEQFF. The CDR3 coding sequence is TGTGCCAGTACCGGGACAGAGCGCCACAATGAGCAGTTCTTC. The genes are TRBV19 and TRBJ2-1; 7 bases map to TRBD1. Germline V gene lookup returns CDR1 LNHDA and CDR2 SQIVND (reference sequence). The CDR3 contains 14 residues. The junction had 8 bases not matched to a gene; V was cut back by 7 bases and J by 5 bases.